The source of this TCR beta chain is a study of blood T cells in healthy people across ages. Study conclusions and caveats: Estimated diversity across one million T cells was deemed an underestimate. In the absence of known donor CMV status, changes in expanded clonotypes were possibly confounded. Long-lived donors carried more naive CD4+ cells and greater diversity than aged donors.

The study isolated at least 7 million PBMCs from each sample. CDR1 and CDR2 (germline): SEHNR, FQNEAQ (reference sequence). The J segment lost 7 bases and the V segment lost 6 bases, leaving 9 bases of the junction unmatched. This CDR3 has 14 residues. On this clonotype: Its antigen is as yet unknown. A single base separates this from a much larger clone, so it may be a read error.

A second PCR of 7 to 11 cycles used a sample-barcoded 5' primer and a J-beta primer mix. TCRdb re-called the 5' RACE reads with MiXCR, one entry per CDR3 protein. The sample has some 1.7 million distinct CDR3 sequences, 28% seen once. This sequence was found in a woman aged 25 to 45 in good health. The sequencing sample was made of blood. The V gene is TRBV7-9, the J gene TRBJ2-1; 7 bases agree with TRBD2. In DNA, the CDR3 is TGTGCCAGCAGTAGGCGGGAGTTTGGTAATGAGCAGTTCTTC. The encoded protein is CASSRREFGNEQFF.